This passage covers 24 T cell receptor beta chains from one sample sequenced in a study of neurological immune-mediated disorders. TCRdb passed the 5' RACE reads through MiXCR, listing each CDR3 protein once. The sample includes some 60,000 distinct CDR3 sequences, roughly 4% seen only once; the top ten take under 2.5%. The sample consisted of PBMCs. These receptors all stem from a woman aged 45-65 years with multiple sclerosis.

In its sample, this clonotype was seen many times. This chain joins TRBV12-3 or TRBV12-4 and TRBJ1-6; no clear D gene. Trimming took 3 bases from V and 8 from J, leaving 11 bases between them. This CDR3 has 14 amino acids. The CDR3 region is CASSFTGRDSPLHF. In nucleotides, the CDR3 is TGTGCCAGCAGTTTTACCGGGAGAGATTCACCCCTCCACTTT.

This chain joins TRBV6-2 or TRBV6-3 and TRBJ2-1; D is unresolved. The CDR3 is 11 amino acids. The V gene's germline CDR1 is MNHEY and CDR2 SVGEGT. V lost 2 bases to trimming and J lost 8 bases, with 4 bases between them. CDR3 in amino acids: CASSYLYEQFF. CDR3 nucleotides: TGTGCCAGCAGTTACCTGTATGAGCAGTTCTTC.

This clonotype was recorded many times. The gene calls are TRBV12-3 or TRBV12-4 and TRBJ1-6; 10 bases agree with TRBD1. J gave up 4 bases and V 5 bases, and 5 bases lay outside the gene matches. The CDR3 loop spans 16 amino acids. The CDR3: CASSPRDRGYNSPLHF. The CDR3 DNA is TGTGCCAGCAGTCCGCGGGACAGGGGATATAATTCACCCCTCCACTTT.

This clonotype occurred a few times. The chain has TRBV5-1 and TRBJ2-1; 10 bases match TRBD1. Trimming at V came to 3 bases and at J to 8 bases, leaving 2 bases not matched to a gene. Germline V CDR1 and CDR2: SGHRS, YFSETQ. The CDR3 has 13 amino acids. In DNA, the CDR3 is TGCGCCAGCAGCTGGGGGACAGGGGATGAGCAGTTCTTC. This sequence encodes CASSWGTGDEQFF.

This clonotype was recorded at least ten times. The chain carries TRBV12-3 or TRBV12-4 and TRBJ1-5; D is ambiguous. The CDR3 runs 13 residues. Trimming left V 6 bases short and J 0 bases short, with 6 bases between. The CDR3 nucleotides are TGTGCCAGCAGGGTGGGTAGCAATCAGCCCCAGCATTTT. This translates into CASRVGSNQPQHF.

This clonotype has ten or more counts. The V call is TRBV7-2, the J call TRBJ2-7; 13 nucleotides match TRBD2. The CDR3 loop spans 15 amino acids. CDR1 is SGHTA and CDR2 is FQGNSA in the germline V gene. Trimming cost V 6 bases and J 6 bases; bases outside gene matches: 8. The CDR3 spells CASSPGTSGIGEQYF. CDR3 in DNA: TGTGCCAGCAGTCCGGGGACTAGCGGGATAGGCGAGCAGTACTTC.

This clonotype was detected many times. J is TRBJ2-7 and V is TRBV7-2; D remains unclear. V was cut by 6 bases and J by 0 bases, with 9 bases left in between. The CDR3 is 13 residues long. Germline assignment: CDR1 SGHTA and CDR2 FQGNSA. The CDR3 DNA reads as TGTGCCAGCAGACAAACTGGCTCCTACGAGCAGTACTTC. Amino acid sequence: CASRQTGSYEQYF.

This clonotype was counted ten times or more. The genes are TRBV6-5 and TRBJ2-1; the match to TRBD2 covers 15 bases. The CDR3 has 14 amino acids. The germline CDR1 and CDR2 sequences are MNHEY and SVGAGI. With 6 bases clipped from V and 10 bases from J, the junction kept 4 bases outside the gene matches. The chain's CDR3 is CASRRTSGRGEQFF. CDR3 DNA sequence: TGTGCCAGCAGGAGGACTAGCGGGAGGGGCGAGCAGTTCTTC.

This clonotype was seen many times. In nucleotides, the CDR3 is TGTGCCAGCAGCAGACCGGGACTAGCGGGACAAGAGACCCAGTACTTC. Amino acid sequence: CASSRPGLAGQETQYF. The chain couples TRBV7-3 to TRBJ2-5; 13 bases match TRBD2. Losses at the gene ends were 5 bases for V and 2 bases for J; bases not matched to a gene: 5. CDR3 length: 16 amino acids. Per the germline V gene, CDR1 is SGHTA and CDR2 is FQGTGA.

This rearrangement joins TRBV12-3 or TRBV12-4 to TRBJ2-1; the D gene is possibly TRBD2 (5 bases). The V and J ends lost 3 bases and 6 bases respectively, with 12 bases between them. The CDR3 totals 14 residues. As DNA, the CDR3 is TGTGCCAGCAGTTTTACTAGTGAAGGCAATGAGCAGTTCTTC. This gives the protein CASSFTSEGNEQFF.

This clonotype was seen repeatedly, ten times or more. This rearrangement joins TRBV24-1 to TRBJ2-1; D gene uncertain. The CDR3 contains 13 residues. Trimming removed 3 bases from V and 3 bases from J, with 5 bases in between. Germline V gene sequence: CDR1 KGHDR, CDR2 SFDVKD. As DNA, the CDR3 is TGTGCCACCAGTGATGGTCTCTACAATGAGCAGTTCTTC. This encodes CATSDGLYNEQFF.

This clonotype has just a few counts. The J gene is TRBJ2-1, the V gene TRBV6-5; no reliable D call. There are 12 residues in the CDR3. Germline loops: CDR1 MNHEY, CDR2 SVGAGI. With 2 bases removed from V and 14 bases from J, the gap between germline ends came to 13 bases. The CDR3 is CASSYEGLEKFF. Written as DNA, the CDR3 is TGTGCCAGCAGTTACGAAGGGCTAGAAAAGTTCTTC.

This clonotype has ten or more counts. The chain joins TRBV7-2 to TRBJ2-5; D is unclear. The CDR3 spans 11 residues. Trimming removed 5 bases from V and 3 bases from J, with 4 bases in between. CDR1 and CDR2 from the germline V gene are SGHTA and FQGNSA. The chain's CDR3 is CASSVKETQYF. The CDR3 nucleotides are TGTGCCAGCAGCGTGAAAGAGACCCAGTACTTC.

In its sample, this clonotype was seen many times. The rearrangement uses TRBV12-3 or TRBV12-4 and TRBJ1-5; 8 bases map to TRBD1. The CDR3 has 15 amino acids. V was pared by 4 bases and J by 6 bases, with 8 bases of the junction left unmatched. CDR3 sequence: CASSSFQGAGQPQHF. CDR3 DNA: TGTGCCAGCAGTTCCTTTCAGGGGGCGGGTCAGCCCCAGCATTTT.

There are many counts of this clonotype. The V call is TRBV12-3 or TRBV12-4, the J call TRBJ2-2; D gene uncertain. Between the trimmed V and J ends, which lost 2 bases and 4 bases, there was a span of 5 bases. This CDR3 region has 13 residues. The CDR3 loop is CASSLRSTGELFF. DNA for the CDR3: TGTGCCAGCAGTTTACGTAGCACCGGGGAGCTGTTTTTT.

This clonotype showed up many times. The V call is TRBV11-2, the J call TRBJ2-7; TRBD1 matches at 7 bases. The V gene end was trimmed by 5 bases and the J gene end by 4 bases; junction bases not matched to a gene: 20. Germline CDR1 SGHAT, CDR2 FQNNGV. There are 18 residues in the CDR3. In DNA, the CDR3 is TGTGCCAGCAGCACTTCCGGGACAGTCACCGGACAAAGATACGAGCAGTACTTC. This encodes CASSTSGTVTGQRYEQYF.

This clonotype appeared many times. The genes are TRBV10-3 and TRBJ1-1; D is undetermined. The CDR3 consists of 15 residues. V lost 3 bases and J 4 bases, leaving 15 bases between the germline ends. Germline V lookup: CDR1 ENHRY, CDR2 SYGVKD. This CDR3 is CAISENTGKGTEAFF. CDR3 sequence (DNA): TGTGCCATCAGTGAAAATACGGGAAAAGGCACTGAAGCTTTCTTT.

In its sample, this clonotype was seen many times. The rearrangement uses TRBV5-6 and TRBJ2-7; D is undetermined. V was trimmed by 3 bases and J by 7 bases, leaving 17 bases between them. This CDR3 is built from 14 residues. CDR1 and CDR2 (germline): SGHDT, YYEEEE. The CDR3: CASSSPKGTEEQYF. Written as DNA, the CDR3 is TGTGCCAGCAGCTCTCCTAAAGGTACGGAAGAGCAGTACTTC. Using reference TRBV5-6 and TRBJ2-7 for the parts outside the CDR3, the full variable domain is DAGVTQSPTHLIKTRGQQVTLRCSPKSGHDTVSWYQQALGQGPQFIFQYYEEEERQRGNFPDRFSGHQFPNYSSELNVNALLLGDSALYLCASSSPKGTEEQYFGPGTRLTVT.

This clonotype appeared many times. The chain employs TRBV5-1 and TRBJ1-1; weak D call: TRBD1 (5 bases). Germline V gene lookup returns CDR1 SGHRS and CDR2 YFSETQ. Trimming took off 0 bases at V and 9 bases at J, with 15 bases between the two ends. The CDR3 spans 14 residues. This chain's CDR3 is CASSLVSQVDQAFF. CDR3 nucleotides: TGCGCCAGCAGCTTGGTGTCACAGGTAGACCAAGCTTTCTTT.

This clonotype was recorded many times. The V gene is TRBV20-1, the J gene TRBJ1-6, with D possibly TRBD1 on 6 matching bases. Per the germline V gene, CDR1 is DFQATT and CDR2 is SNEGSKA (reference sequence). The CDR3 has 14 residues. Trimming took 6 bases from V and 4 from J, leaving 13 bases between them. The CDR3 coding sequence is TGCAGTGCCGTTGACAGGATGTATAATTCACCCCTCCACTTT. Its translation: CSAVDRMYNSPLHF.

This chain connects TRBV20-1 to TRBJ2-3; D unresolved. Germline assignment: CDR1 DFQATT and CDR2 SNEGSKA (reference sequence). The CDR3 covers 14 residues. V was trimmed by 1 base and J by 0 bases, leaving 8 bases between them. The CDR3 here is CSARGDGSTDTQYF. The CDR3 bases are TGCAGTGCTAGAGGTGATGGGAGCACAGATACGCAGTATTTT.

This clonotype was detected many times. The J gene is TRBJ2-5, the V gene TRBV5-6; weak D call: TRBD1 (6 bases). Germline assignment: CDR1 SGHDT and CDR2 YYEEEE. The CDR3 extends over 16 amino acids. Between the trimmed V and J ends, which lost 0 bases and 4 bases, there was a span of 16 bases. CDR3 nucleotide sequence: TGTGCCAGCAGCTTGGTTTATGGGGGCCAAGGAGAGACCCAGTACTTC. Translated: CASSLVYGGQGETQYF.

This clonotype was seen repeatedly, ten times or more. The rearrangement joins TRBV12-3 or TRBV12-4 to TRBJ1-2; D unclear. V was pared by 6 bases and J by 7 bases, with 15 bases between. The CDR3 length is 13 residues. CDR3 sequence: CASSHPGGGGYTF. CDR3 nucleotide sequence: TGTGCCAGCAGCCATCCTGGAGGTGGTGGCTACACCTTC.

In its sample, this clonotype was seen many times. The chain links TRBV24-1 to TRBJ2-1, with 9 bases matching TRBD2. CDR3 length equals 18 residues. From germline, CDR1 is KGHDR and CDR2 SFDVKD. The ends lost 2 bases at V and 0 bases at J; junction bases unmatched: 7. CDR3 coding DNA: TGTGCCACCAGTGATTCCCACCTAGCGGGGATCTCCTACAATGAGCAGTTCTTC. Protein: CATSDSHLAGISYNEQFF.